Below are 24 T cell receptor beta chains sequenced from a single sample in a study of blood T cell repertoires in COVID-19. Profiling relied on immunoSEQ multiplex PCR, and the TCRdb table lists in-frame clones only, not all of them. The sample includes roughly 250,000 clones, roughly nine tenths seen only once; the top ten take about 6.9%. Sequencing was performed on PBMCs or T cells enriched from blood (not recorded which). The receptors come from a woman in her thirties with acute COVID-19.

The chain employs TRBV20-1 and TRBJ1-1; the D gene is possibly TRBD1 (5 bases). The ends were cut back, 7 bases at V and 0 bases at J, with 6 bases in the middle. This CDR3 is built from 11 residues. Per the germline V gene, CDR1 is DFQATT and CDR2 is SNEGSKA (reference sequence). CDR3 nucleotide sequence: TGCAGTGTACAGGTGAACACTGAAGCTTTCTTT. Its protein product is CSVQVNTEAFF.

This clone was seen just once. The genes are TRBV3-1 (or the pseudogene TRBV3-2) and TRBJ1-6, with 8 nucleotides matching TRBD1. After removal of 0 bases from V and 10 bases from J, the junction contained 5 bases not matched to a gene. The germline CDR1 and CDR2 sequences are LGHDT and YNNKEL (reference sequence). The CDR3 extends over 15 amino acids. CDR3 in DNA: TGTGCCAGCAGCCAAGATCTCAGGGGGCGATCACCCCTCCACTTT. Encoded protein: CASSQDLRGRSPLHF.

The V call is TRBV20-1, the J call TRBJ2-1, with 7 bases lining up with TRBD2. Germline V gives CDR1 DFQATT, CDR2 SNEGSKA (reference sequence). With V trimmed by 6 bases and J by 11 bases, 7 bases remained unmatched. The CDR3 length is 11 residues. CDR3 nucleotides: TGCAGTGCAACGGGGACTACCAAGCAGTTCTTC. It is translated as CSATGTTKQFF.

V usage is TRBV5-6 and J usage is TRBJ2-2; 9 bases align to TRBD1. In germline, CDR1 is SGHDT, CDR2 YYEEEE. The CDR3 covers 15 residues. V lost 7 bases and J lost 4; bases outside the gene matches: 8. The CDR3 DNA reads TGTGCCAGCCACGGGACAGGGATTCTCACCGGGGAGCTGTTTTTT. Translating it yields CASHGTGILTGELFF.

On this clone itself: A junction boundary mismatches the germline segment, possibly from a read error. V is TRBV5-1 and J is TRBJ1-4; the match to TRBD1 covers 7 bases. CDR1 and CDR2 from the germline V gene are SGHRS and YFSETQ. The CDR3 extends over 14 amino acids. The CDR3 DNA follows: TGCGCCAGCAGCGGGACGGGACAGTATGAAAAACTGATTTTT. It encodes CASSGTGQYEKLIF. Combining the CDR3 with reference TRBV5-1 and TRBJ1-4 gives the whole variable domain KAGVTQTPRYLIKTRGQQVTLSCSPISGHRSVSWYQQTPGQGLQFLFEYFSETQRNKGNFPGRFSGRQFSNSRSEMNVSTLELGDSALYLCASSGTGQYEKLIFGSGTQLSVL.

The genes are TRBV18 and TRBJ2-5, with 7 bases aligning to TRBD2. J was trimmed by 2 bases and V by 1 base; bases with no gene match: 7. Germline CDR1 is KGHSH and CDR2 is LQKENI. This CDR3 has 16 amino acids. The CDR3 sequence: CASSPQISGLQETQYF. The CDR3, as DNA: TGTGCCAGCTCACCACAGATTAGCGGGTTACAAGAGACCCAGTACTTC.

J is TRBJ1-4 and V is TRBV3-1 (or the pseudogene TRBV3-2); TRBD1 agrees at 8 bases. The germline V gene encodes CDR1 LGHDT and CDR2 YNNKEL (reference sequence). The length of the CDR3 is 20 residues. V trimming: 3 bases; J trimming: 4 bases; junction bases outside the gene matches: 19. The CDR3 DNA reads TGTGCCAGCAGCCACGGATCCGGGTGGGACAGGCGCGAATTTAATGAAAAACTGTTTTTT. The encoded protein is CASSHGSGWDRREFNEKLFF.

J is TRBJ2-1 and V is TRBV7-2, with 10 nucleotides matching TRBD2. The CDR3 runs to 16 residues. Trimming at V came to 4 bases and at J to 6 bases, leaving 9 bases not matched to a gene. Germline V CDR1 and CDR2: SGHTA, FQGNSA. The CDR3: CASSSPLIAGGNEQFF. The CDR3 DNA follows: TGTGCCAGCAGCTCCCCCCTTATAGCGGGGGGCAATGAGCAGTTCTTC. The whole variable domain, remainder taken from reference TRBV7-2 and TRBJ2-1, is GAGVSQSPSNKVTEKGKDVELRCDPISGHTALYWYRQSLGQGLEFLIYFQGNSAPDKSGLPSDRFSAERTGGSVSTLTIQRTQQEDSAVYLCASSSPLIAGGNEQFFGPGTRLTVL.

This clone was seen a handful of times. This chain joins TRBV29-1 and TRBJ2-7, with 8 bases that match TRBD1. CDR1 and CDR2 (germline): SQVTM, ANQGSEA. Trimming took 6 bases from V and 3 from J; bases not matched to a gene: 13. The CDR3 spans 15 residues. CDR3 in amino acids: CSVTLIGQGYYEQYF. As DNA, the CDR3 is TGCAGCGTCACTTTGATAGGACAGGGATACTACGAGCAGTACTTC.

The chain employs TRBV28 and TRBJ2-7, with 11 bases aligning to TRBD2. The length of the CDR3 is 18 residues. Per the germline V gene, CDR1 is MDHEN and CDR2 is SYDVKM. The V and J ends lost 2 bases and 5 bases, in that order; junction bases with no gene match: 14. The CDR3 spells CASSLGILLAGGSDEQYF. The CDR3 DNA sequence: TGTGCCAGCAGTTTAGGGATTCTTCTAGCGGGAGGAAGCGACGAGCAGTACTTC.

This CDR3 reads CASSPITTGNYEQYF. Here the CDR3 DNA reads TGTGCCAGCAGCCCCATTACGACAGGGAACTACGAGCAGTACTTC. The chain uses TRBV2 and TRBJ2-7; TRBD1 agrees at 7 bases. Trimming at V came to 6 bases and at J to 3 bases, leaving 11 bases not matched to a gene. The CDR3 extends over 15 amino acids. The germline gives CDR1 SNHLY, CDR2 FYNNEI.

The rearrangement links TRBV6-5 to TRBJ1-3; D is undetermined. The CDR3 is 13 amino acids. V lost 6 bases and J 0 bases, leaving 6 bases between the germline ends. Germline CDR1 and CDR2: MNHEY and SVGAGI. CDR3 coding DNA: TGTGCCAGCAGACTACTCTCTGGAAACACCATATATTTT. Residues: CASRLLSGNTIYF.

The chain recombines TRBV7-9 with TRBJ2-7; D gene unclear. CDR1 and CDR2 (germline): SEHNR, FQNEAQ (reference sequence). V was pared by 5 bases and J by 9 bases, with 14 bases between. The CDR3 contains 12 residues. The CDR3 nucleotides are TGTGCCAGCAGCGACCTCGCTGGGCTGCAGTACTTC. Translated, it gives CASSDLAGLQYF. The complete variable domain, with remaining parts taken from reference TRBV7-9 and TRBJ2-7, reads DTGVSQNPRHKITKRGQNVTFRCDPISEHNRLYWYRQTLGQGPEFLTYFQNEAQLEKSRLLSDRFSAERPKGSFSTLEIQRTEQGDSAMYLCASSDLAGLQYFGPGTRLTVT.

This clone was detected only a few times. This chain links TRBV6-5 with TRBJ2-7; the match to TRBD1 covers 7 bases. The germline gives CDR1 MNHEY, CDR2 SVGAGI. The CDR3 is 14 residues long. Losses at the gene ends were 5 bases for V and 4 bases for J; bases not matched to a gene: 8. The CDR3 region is CASSTPQGRYEQYF. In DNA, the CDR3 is TGTGCCAGCAGTACCCCACAGGGGCGGTACGAGCAGTACTTC.

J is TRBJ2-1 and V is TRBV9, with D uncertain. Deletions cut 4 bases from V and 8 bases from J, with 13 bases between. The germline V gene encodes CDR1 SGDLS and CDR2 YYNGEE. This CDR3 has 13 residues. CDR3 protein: CASSPPRIYEQFF. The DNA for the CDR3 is TGTGCCAGCAGCCCCCCTAGGATCTATGAGCAGTTCTTC.

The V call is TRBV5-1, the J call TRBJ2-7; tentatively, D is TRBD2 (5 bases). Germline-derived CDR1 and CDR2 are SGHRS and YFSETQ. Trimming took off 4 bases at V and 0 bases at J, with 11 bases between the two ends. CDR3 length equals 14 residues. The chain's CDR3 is CASSPGRASYEQYF. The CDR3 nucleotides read TGCGCCAGCAGCCCTGGGCGGGCCTCCTACGAGCAGTACTTC.

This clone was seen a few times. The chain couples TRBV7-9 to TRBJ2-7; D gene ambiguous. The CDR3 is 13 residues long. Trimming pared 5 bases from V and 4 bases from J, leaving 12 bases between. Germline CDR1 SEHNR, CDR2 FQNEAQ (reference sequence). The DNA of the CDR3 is TGTGCCAGCAGCGAATCAGGAACGTACGAGCAGTACTTC. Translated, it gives CASSESGTYEQYF.

The CDR3 region has the DNA TGCGCCAGCAGCTTGGATTGGCAGGGGCAGCCCTATAATTCACCCCTCCACTTT. Protein product: CASSLDWQGQPYNSPLHF. This chain connects TRBV5-1 to TRBJ1-6, with D perhaps TRBD1 (6 bases). The CDR3 runs to 18 residues. The germline gives CDR1 SGHRS, CDR2 YFSETQ. The ends were cut back, 0 bases at V and 2 bases at J, with 15 bases in the middle.

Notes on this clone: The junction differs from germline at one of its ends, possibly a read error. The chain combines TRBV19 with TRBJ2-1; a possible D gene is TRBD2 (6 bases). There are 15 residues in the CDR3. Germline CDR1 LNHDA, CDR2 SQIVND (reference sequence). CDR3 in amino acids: CASSLEAGTYNEQFF. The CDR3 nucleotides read TGTGCCAGTAGTTTAGAAGCGGGTACCTACAATGAGCAGTTCTTC.

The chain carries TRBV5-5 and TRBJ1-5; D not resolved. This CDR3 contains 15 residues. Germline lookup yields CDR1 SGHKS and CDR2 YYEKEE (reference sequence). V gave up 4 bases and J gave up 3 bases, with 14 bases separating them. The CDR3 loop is CASSLDPGSNQPQHF. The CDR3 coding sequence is TGTGCCAGCAGCCTAGACCCCGGCTCCAATCAGCCCCAGCATTTT.

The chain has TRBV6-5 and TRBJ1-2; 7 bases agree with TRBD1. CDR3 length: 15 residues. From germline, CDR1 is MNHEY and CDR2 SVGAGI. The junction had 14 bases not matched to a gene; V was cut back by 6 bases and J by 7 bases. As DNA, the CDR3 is TGTGCCAGCAGCTATAACAGGGGCGGCAGGAGTGGCTACACCTTC. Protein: CASSYNRGGRSGYTF.

CDR3 coding DNA: TGTGCCAGCAGTTATGAGGGATACACTGAAGCTTTCTTT. Translation gives CASSYEGYTEAFF. The V and J genes are TRBV6-2 or TRBV6-3 and TRBJ1-1, with D unresolved. Germline values: CDR1 MNHEY, CDR2 SVGEGT. The V and J ends lost 3 bases and 3 bases respectively, with 8 bases between them. CDR3 size: 13 residues.

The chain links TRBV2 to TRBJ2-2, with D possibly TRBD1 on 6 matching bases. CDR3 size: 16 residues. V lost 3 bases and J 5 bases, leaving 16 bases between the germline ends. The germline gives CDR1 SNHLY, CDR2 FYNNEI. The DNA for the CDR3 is TGTGCCAGCAGTGACCGAGACAGGAGCCCGACCGGGGAGCTGTTTTTT. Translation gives CASSDRDRSPTGELFF. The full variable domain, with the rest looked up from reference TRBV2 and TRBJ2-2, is EPEVTQTPSHQVTQMGQEVILRCVPISNHLYFYWYRQILGQKVEFLVSFYNNEISEKSEIFDDQFSVERPDGSNFTLKIRSTKLEDSAMYFCASSDRDRSPTGELFFGEGSRLTVL.

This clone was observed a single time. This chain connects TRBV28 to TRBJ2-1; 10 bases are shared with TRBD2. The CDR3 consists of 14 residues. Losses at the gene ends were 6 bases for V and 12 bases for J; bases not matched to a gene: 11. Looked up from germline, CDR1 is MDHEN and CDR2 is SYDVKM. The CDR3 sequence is CASSRRTSGKGQFF. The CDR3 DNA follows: TGTGCCAGCAGCCGACGGACTAGCGGTAAAGGGCAGTTCTTC.